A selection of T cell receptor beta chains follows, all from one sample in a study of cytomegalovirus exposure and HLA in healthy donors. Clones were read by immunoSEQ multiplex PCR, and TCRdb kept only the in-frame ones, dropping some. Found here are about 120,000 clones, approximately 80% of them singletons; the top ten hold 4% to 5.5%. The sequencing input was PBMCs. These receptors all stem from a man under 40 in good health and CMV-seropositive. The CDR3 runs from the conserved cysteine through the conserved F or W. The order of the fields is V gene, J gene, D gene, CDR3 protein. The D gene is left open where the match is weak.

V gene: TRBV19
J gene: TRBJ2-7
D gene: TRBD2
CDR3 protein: CASRGLAIRHEQYF

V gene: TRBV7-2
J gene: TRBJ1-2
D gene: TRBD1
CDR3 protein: CASSSTGDLDYGYTF

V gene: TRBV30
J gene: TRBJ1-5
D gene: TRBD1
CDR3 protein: CAWSGGQGASQPQHF

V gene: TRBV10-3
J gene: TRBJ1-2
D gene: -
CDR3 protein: CATGTSNYGYTF

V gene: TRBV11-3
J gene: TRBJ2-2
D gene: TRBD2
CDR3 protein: CASSRPGGINTGELFF

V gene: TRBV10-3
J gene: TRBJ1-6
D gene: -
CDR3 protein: CAISRESYNSPLHF

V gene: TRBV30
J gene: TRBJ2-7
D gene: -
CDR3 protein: CAQGGTGSYEQYF

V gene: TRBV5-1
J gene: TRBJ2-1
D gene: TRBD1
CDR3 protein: CASSVDRGHYEQFF

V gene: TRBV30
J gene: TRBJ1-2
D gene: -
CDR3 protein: CAWSVLSRGYTF

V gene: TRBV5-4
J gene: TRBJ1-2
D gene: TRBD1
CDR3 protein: CASSGGPGQGAANYGYTF

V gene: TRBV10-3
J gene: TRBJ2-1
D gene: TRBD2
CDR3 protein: CAIRAGLAGESEQFF

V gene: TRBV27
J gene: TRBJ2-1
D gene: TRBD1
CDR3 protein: CASSSGQGVNEQFF

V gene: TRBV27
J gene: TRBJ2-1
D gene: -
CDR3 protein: CASSLSAGVGRNEQFF

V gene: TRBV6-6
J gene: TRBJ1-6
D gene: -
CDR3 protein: CASSYELTGSSPLHF

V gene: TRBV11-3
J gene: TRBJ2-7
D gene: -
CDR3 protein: CASSLGGRPRDEQYF

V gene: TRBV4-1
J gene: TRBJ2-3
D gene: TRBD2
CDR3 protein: CASRYRLAGGSDTQYF

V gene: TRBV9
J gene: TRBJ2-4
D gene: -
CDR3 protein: CASSLGGAQNIQYF

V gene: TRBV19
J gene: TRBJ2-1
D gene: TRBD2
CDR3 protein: CASSIERGPNEQFF

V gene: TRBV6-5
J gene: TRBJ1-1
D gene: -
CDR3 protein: CASGRTDTEAFF

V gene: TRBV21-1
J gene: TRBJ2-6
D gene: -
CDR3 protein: CASSKRADCGANGLTF

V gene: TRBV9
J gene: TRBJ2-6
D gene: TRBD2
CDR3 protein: CASSFQKGTSVGSGANGLTF

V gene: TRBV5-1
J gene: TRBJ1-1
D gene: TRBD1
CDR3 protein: CASKLQGADHTEAFF

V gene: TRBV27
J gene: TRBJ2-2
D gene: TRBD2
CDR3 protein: CAGSFGTSRTGTGELFF

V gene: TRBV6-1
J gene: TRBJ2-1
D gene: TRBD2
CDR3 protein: CASSSHSGSYNEQFF

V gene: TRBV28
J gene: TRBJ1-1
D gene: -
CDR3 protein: CASGQRMNTEAFF

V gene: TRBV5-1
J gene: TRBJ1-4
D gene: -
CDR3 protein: CASSSGNTNEKLFF

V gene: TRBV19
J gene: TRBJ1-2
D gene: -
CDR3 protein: CASHTGANYGYTF

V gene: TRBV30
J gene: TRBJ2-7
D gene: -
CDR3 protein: CAWSVRQGAGGRF

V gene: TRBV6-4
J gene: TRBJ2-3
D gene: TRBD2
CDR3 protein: CATSTSGGGTDTQYF

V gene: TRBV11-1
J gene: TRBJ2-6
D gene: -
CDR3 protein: CASSPRQGANVLTF

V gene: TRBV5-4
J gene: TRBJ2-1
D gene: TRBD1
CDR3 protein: CASGPNRGQSYNEQFF

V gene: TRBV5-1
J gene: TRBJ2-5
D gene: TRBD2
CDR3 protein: CASSLVPSSGRGETQYF

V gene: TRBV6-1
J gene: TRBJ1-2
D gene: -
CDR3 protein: CAGSEGSWNYGYTF

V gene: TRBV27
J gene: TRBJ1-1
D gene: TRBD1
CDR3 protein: CASSLQTQGMNTEAFF

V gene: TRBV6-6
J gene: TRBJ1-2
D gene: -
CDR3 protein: CASSLGQGYTF

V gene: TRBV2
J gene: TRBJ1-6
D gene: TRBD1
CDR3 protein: CASNRMYRGSHDSPLHF

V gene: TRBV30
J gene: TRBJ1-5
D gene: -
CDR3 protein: CAWSVRGQPQHF

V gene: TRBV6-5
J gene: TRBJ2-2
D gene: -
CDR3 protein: CASSYNTNTGELFF

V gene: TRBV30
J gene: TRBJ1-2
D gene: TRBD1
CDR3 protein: CAWSLQGALGYTF

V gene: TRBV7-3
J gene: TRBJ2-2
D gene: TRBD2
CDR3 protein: CASSPLPGLAGDTGELFF

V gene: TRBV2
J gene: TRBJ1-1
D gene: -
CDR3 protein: CASRGTWGTEAFF

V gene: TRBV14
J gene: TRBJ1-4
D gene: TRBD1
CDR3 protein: CASSQGPHGQENNEKLFF

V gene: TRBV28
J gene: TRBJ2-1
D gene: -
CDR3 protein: CASSLGQGFYNEQFF

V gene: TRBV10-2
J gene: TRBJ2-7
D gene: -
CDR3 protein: CASNPRDSQQYF

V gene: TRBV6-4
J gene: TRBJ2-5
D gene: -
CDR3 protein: CASRSRGETQYF

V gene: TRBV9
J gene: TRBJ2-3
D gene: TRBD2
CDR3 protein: CASSVWSGGGDTQYF

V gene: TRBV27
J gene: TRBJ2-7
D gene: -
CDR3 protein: CASSTPLRARYEQYF

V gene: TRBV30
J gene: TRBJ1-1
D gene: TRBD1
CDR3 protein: CAWSYRGRRSTEAFF

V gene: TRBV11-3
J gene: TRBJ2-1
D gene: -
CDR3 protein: CASSPQASGSNEQFF

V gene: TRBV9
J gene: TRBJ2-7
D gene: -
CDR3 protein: CASSANRDKFSYEQYF

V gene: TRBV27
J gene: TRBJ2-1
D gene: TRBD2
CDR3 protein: CASSLSYWMLAGGSSYNEQFF

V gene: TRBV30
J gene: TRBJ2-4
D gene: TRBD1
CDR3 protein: CAWSVQLGFGTGPIQYF

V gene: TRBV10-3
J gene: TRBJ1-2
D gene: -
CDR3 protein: CAISETGTPLGYTF

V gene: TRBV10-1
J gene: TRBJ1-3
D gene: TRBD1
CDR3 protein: CASSESPGQLSGNTIYF

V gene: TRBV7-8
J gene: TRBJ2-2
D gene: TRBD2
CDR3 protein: CASSLVAGGPGELFF

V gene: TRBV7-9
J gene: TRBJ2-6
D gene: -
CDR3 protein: CASSLGKGVSSGANGLTF

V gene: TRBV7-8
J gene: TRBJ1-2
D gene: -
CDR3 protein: CASSLVLGYGYTF

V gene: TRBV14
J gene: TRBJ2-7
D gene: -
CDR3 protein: CASSQTLYEQYF

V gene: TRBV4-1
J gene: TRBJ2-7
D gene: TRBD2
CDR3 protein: CASSQDRLAGSYEQYF

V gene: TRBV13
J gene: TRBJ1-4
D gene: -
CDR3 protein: CASSSEGVSANEKLFF